This T cell receptor beta chain stems from a study of blood T cell repertoires in COVID-19 (dated by TCRdb to the early 2020s). Turning to the overall study: Recovered participants in ImmuneRACE Cohort 3 were defined as having two consecutive negative NP/OP PCR tests, clearance from a healthcare professional, or resolution of symptoms. The repertoires were released in a freely available public database meant as a resource for research on the immune response to SARS-CoV-2. The samples were drawn from the first 160 participants of the ongoing ImmuneRACE study and from roughly 1,300 subjects provided by 6 global collaborators. The dataset comprised deeply sampled blood TCRbeta repertoires from subjects exposed to, actively infected with, or recovered from COVID-19. Sample metadata almost always included a de-identified subject ID, COVID-19 status, age in years and sex. HLA class I and class II types, where available, came from metadata supplied by the sample provider rather than from assay-based typing. Collaborator samples came from the United States, Italy and Spain and covered acute and convalescent phases of COVID-19. The material from the prospective study consisted of cDNA or gDNA derived from T cells, B-cell-depleted T cells, or PBMCs. General study outcomes and caveats: The amount of clinical and demographic metadata varied by source and participant and was provided uncurated.

Participants in the prospective study were aged 18 to 89 years, lived in under 30 United States geographic areas, and enrolled through a virtual design. Cohort assignment in the prospective study relied on participant-reported clinical history from a screening survey and a study questionnaire. In the prospective study, whole blood, serum and a nasopharyngeal or oropharyngeal swab were collected from each participant by mobile phlebotomists. Additional blood draws and questionnaires over an approximately 2-month period could optionally be provided by prospective study participants. Before DNA extraction, blood samples from the prospective study were shipped at room temperature or frozen. According to the germline V gene (reference sequence), CDR1 reads SEHNR and CDR2 reads FQNEAQ. From the cysteine through the phenylalanine, the CDR3 covers 15 amino acids. Left in the record is the CDR3 DNA by itself, 45 bases read in frame from the first base. V loses 4 bases of germline sequence and J loses 0 bases, and the interval between the two ends is 10 bases.

The immunoSEQ Assay, a bias-controlled multiplex PCR, was used to amplify TCRbeta CDR3 regions from genomic DNA. In the authors' own workflow: The number of nucleated cells in each sample was estimated by amplification of reference gene primers within the assay. To quantify the absolute abundance of each unique TCRbeta CDR3 rearrangement, sequence reads were collapsed and filtered. For each sample, productive Simpson clonality was calculated as the square root of Simpson's diversity index over productive rearrangements. In its TCRdb copy, this immuneACCESS table keeps in-frame sequences only and misses some clones. Where compared with another copy, unresolved V genes explain less than half of these, and the others have no known cause. For V, J and clone size, that table is used; D and trimming come from the DNA. The sample yields 200,000 to 250,000 clones; about 90% were counted once. The ten largest clones capture approximately 3.3% of the sample.

Details on this clone: Its antigen has not been determined. No base quality values were provided; no much bigger clone lies one nucleotide off.

Sequenced: PBMCs or T cells enriched from blood (not recorded which). The receptor was derived from a woman aged 45-59 years in a cohort exposed to, infected with or recovered from COVID-19 (not recorded which). The chain joins TRBV7-9 to TRBJ1-5; no D segment can be confidently identified. At the DNA level, the sequence is TGTGCCAGCAGCTCCGGACTTTATAGCAATCAGCCCCAGCATTTT. Its product reads: CASSSGLYSNQPQHF.